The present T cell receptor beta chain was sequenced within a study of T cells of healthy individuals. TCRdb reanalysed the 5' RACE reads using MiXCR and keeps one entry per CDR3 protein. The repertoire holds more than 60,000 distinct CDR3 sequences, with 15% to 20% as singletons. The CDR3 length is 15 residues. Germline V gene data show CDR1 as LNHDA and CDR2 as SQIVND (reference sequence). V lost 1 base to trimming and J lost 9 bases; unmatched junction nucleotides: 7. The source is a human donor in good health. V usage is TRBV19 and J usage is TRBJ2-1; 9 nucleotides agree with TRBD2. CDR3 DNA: TGTGCCAGTAGTATAGTGGCGGGAGGGTTTGGTGAGCAGTTCTTC. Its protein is CASSIVAGGFGEQFF.